This T cell receptor (beta chain) was identified in a study of CD8 T cells in Susac syndrome. The RNA, roughly 0.45 to 1 ug, was put through reverse transcription using random hexamers. TCRdb called the immunoSEQ multiplex PCR reads again in MiXCR, with one record for every CDR3 protein. Among about 73,000 distinct CDR3 sequences listed, roughly 95% were seen once. Negative magnetic isolation gave CD8+ and CD4+ cells; FACS enriched CD8+ TEMRA. Trimming at V came to 1 base and at J to 0 bases, leaving 2 bases not matched to a gene. CDR1 and CDR2 from the germline V gene are SGHVS and FNYEAQ. The CDR3 extends over 15 amino acids.

This clonotype was sampled from a human donor with multiple sclerosis. The genes are TRBV7-6 and TRBJ1-2; 7 bases fit TRBD1. Input material: CD8+ T cells from PBMCs. The CDR3 DNA reads as TGTGCCAGCAGCTTAGAGGGGGCTACTAACTATGGCTACACCTTC. Amino acid sequence: CASSLEGATNYGYTF.